A single sample is the source of the 31 T cell receptor beta chains below, sequenced in a study of blood T cell repertoires in COVID-19. Repertoires were generated with immunoSEQ multiplex PCR, while TCRdb's copy carries only in-frame clones and drops some. Among 140,000 or so clones listed, under 90% were seen once. Sequences were obtained from peripheral blood. The receptors derive from a human donor in a cohort sampled during active COVID-19.

The chain carries TRBV27 and TRBJ2-5; 8 bases fit TRBD2. The ends lost 4 bases at V and 3 bases at J; junction bases unmatched: 10. This CDR3 region has 16 residues. Germline lookup yields CDR1 MNHEY and CDR2 SMNVEV (reference sequence). For the CDR3, the DNA is TGTGCCAGCAGTTCTCGGGGGGGAAATAGGAAAGAGACCCAGTACTTC. Its translation: CASSSRGGNRKETQYF.

V gene TRBV3-1 (or the pseudogene TRBV3-2) combines with J gene TRBJ2-7; D is possibly TRBD2 (6 bases). Trimming cost V 3 bases and J 3 bases, with 18 bases left between them. Germline CDR1 and CDR2: LGHDT and YNNKEL (reference sequence). This CDR3 has 16 amino acids. In DNA, the CDR3 is TGTGCCAGCAGCCACTTTAGCGGAAGCCCCTACTACGAGCAGTACTTC. It yields the protein CASSHFSGSPYYEQYF.

This clone has a single count. In DNA form, the CDR3 reads TGTGCCAGCAGCGGACAGGGTGGAAACATTCAGTACTTC. Its translation: CASSGQGGNIQYF. The gene calls are TRBV12-3 or TRBV12-4 and TRBJ2-4; 8 bases line up with TRBD1. V shed 6 bases, J shed 6 bases, and the junction held 4 bases outside the gene matches. CDR3 length: 13 residues.

The chain recombines TRBV10-1 with TRBJ2-2, with a possible D match to TRBD2 (6 bases). CDR3 length: 15 residues. Germline CDR1 WNHNN, CDR2 SYGVQD (reference sequence). Trimming shortened V by 0 bases and J by 2 bases, and 7 bases separated the two germline ends. Written as DNA, the CDR3 is TGCGCCAGCAGTGAGTCGGGGGGAAACACCGGGGAGCTGTTTTTT. This sequence encodes CASSESGGNTGELFF.

The chain employs TRBV15 and TRBJ1-2, with a possible D match to TRBD1 (6 bases). Germline V lookup: CDR1 LNHNV, CDR2 YYDKDF (reference sequence). The CDR3 length is 15 residues. The ends were cut back, 0 bases at V and 3 bases at J, with 11 bases in the middle. Here the CDR3 DNA reads TGTGCCACCAGCAGAGAACGGACAGAATACTATGGCTACACCTTC. Encoded protein: CATSRERTEYYGYTF.

This clone came up a few times. The rearrangement uses TRBV7-2 and TRBJ1-5, with unresolved D. Germline V lookup: CDR1 SGHTA, CDR2 FQGNSA. Between the trimmed V and J ends, which lost 5 bases and 6 bases, there was a span of 8 bases. This CDR3 is built from 12 residues. The CDR3 here is CASSAGGQPQHF. CDR3 DNA sequence: TGTGCCAGCAGCGCGGGTGGTCAGCCCCAGCATTTT.

This chain joins TRBV2 and TRBJ2-5; TRBD2 matches at 11 bases. The V segment lost 0 bases and the J segment 5 bases; nucleotides outside the gene matches: 8. The CDR3 is 17 residues long. Germline-derived CDR1 and CDR2 are SNHLY and FYNNEI. In DNA, the CDR3 is TGTGCCAGCAGTGAAGCCATCACTAGCGGGAGTAGGGAGACCCAGTACTTC. Amino acid sequence: CASSEAITSGSRETQYF.

The rearrangement uses TRBV19 and TRBJ2-7; 7 bases align to TRBD2. This CDR3 is 15 amino acids long. After removal of 5 bases from V and 3 bases from J, the junction contained 10 bases not matched to a gene. Germline lookup yields CDR1 LNHDA and CDR2 SQIVND (reference sequence). The CDR3 is CASSDQAGISYEQYF. CDR3 coding DNA: TGTGCCAGTAGTGATCAAGCGGGAATCAGCTACGAGCAGTACTTC.

The chain couples TRBV11-2 to TRBJ2-7; a weak D match, TRBD2 (6 bases). The germline CDR1 and CDR2 sequences are SGHAT and FQNNGV. Between the trimmed V and J ends, which lost 6 bases and 4 bases, there was a span of 13 bases. The CDR3 sequence is 13 residues long. The CDR3 region has the DNA TGTGCCAGCAGTATGGGACTCCAGTACGAGCAGTACTTC. Protein sequence: CASSMGLQYEQYF. The variable domain in full, with the rest retrieved from reference TRBV11-2 and TRBJ2-7, is EAGVAQSPRYKIIEKRQSVAFWCNPISGHATLYWYQQILGQGPKLLIQFQNNGVVDDSQLPKDRFSAERLKGVDSTLKIQPAKLEDSAVYLCASSMGLQYEQYFGPGTRLTVT.

Regarding this clone: A read error may produce the germline difference seen at one junction end. The chain is built from TRBV10-2 and TRBJ2-1; 7 positions agree with TRBD2. CDR1 and CDR2 from the germline V gene are WSHSY and SAAADI. There are 13 residues in the CDR3. CDR3 residues: CASSGDYSLSLIF. The CDR3, as DNA: TGCGCCAGCTCGGGGGACTACTCTCTCTCCCTAATCTTC.

The chain carries TRBV4-1 and TRBJ1-2, with 8 nucleotides matching TRBD1. From germline, CDR1 is MGHRA and CDR2 YSYEKL. With 1 base clipped from V and 4 bases from J, the junction kept 2 bases outside the gene matches. CDR3 length: 14 residues. The CDR3 sequence: CASSQGTGRYGYTF. The CDR3, as DNA: TGCGCCAGCAGCCAAGGGACAGGGCGCTATGGCTACACCTTC.

V gene TRBV2 combines with J gene TRBJ1-3, with D unresolved. The germline V gene has CDR1 SNHLY and CDR2 FYNNEI. This CDR3 has 13 amino acids. The germline V and J ends were trimmed by 6 bases and 7 bases, with 13 bases remaining between them. CDR3 sequence: CASRGNGGNTIYF. Written as DNA, the CDR3 is TGTGCCAGCAGGGGGAACGGAGGGAACACCATATATTTT.

The genes are TRBV7-2 and TRBJ2-2; TRBD1 matches 7 bases. The trim removed 6 bases at V and 4 bases at J, leaving 5 bases unmatched. This CDR3 region has 14 residues. CDR1 is SGHTA, CDR2 FQGNSA, per germline. The CDR3 protein is CASSRDSITGELFF. In DNA, the CDR3 is TGTGCCAGCAGTAGGGACAGCATCACCGGGGAGCTGTTTTTT.

The chain couples TRBV4-3 to TRBJ1-2, with D possibly being TRBD1 (5 bases). The CDR3 is 18 residues long. V was shortened by 2 bases and J by 4 bases, with 23 bases between the two germline ends. CDR1 and CDR2 from the germline V gene are LGHNA and YSLEER. CDR3 loop: CASSQSQAPQATFYGYTF. CDR3 bases: TGCGCCAGCAGCCAATCTCAGGCCCCACAGGCTACCTTCTATGGCTACACCTTC.

J is TRBJ2-5 and V is TRBV5-1; D not certain. Germline V gene data show CDR1 as SGHRS and CDR2 as YFSETQ. The CDR3 contains 15 residues. The V end was cut by 1 base, the J end by 5 bases, with 15 bases between. The CDR3 DNA reads TGCGCCAGCAGCTTGCAGGCGCTCCCCGAGGAGACCCAGTACTTC. Encoded protein: CASSLQALPEETQYF.

The chain links TRBV5-1 to TRBJ2-7; 8 bases align to TRBD2. Trimming took 5 bases from V and 4 from J; bases not matched to a gene: 11. This CDR3 is 15 amino acids long. CDR1 is SGHRS, CDR2 YFSETQ, per germline. Written as DNA, the CDR3 is TGCGCCAGCAGAACCTCGACTAGCGAAAAATACGAGCAGTACTTC. This translates into CASRTSTSEKYEQYF.

The gene calls are TRBV6-5 and TRBJ2-1, with TRBD1 as a possible D gene (5 bases). Germline V lookup: CDR1 MNHEY, CDR2 SVGAGI. This CDR3 contains 14 residues. Deletions cut 3 bases from V and 3 bases from J, with 9 bases between. DNA of the CDR3: TGTGCCAGCAGTTATCAGGACATCTACAATGAGCAGTTCTTC. It translates to CASSYQDIYNEQFF.

This chain links TRBV4-2 with TRBJ2-6, with 12 bases matching TRBD2. Germline loops: CDR1 LGHNA, CDR2 YNFKEQ. J gave up 1 base and V 2 bases, and 6 bases lay outside the gene matches. The CDR3 totals 19 residues. The CDR3 DNA follows: TGTGCCAGCAGCCAAAGTCGTCTAGCGGGAGGGTCTGGGGCCAACGTCCTGACTTTC. It is translated as CASSQSRLAGGSGANVLTF.

The V call is TRBV4-1, the J call TRBJ2-3, with D maybe TRBD2 (5 bases). There are 16 residues in the CDR3. The germline V gene encodes CDR1 MGHRA and CDR2 YSYEKL. Trimming removed 4 bases at V and 0 bases at J, with 14 bases between. In DNA, the CDR3 is TGCGCCAGCAGCCCTGGCCCGTCGGGGAGCACAGATACGCAGTATTTT. Amino acids: CASSPGPSGSTDTQYF.

V usage is TRBV9 and J usage is TRBJ2-7; possibly TRBD2 for D (6 bases). Looked up from germline, CDR1 is SGDLS and CDR2 is YYNGEE. V lost 2 bases, J lost 4 bases, and 16 bases lay in between. This CDR3 is built from 15 residues. The DNA for the CDR3 is TGTGCCAGCAGCGTCGGGGGAGCGGCCATATACGAGCAGTACTTC. Residues: CASSVGGAAIYEQYF.

The rearrangement joins TRBV6-2 or TRBV6-3 to TRBJ2-6, with D unresolved. Germline V lookup: CDR1 MNHEY, CDR2 SVGEGT. V was shortened by 0 bases and J by 2 bases, with 11 bases between the two germline ends. CDR3 length: 17 amino acids. This chain's CDR3 is CASSYSTGFPGANVLTF. The CDR3 DNA follows: TGTGCCAGCAGTTACTCGACGGGTTTCCCTGGGGCCAACGTCCTGACTTTC.

The V gene is TRBV10-1, the J gene TRBJ2-7, with 8 bases that match TRBD1. This CDR3 is built from 12 residues. In germline, CDR1 is WNHNN, CDR2 SYGVQD (reference sequence). The CDR3 region has the DNA TGCGCCAGCACCCCAGGGGGCCCCACTTTCCTGGTC. Protein product: CASTPGGPTFLV.

This chain joins TRBV18 and TRBJ1-1; D perhaps matches TRBD1 (5 bases). Germline lookup yields CDR1 KGHSH and CDR2 LQKENI. The CDR3 loop spans 13 amino acids. V lost 6 bases and J 6 bases, leaving 14 bases between the germline ends. CDR3 in amino acids: CASSRGGVSEAFF. The DNA for the CDR3 is TGTGCCAGCTCCCGGGGGGGAGTCTCTGAAGCTTTCTTT.

This chain connects TRBV3-1 (or the pseudogene TRBV3-2) to TRBJ2-4; 10 nucleotides agree with TRBD2. Germline CDR1 and CDR2: LGHDT and YNNKEL (reference sequence). Trimming cost V 6 bases and J 9 bases; bases outside gene matches: 11. This CDR3 comprises 15 residues. The CDR3 DNA reads TGTGCCAGCAGGGGGACTAGCGAGACGTCGGGCATTCAGTACTTC. Amino acids: CASRGTSETSGIQYF.

The V call is TRBV28, the J call TRBJ2-7; 10 nucleotides agree with TRBD1. CDR1 and CDR2 (germline): MDHEN, SYDVKM. The CDR3 has 14 amino acids. Trimming removed 7 bases from V and 4 bases from J; junction bases left unmatched: 7. For the CDR3, the DNA is TGTGCCAGCACCGAACCGGGACAGGGGTACGAGCAGTACTTC. Encoded protein: CASTEPGQGYEQYF.

The chain carries TRBV7-2 and TRBJ1-4; 7 bases map to TRBD1. Germline V CDR1 and CDR2: SGHTA, FQGNSA. The junction had 6 bases not matched to a gene; V was cut back by 1 base and J by 4 bases. The CDR3 runs 16 residues. CDR3 DNA: TGTGCCAGCAGCTTAGTCGGGACAGAGGTTAATGAAAAACTGTTTTTT. Its translation: CASSLVGTEVNEKLFF.

The chain has TRBV27 and TRBJ1-2; 8 positions match TRBD1. The length of the CDR3 is 12 residues. CDR1 MNHEY and CDR2 SMNVEV come from the germline V gene (reference sequence). Germline trimming cut 5 bases from V and 6 bases from J; bases unmatched to any gene: 2. The CDR3 DNA sequence: TGTGCCAGCAGTCTGACAGGGGATGGCTACACCTTC. The encoded protein is CASSLTGDGYTF.

The rearrangement uses TRBV28 and TRBJ2-2; TRBD1 is a possible D gene (5 bases). The CDR3 totals 15 residues. Germline V gene data show CDR1 as MDHEN and CDR2 as SYDVKM. Between the trimmed V and J ends, which lost 4 bases and 8 bases, there was a span of 17 bases. The CDR3 reads CASSSRQFLGGELFF. For the CDR3, the DNA is TGTGCCAGCAGTTCCCGACAGTTTTTAGGTGGGGAGCTGTTTTTT.

J is TRBJ2-7 and V is TRBV29-1; 7 bases are a match to TRBD1. CDR1 is SQVTM and CDR2 is ANQGSEA in the germline V gene. With V trimmed by 7 bases and J by 5 bases, 11 bases remained unmatched. The CDR3 spans 13 residues. In DNA form, the CDR3 reads TGCAGCGCAACCCAGGACAGGCCCCACGAGCAGTACTTC. Amino acid sequence: CSATQDRPHEQYF.

The chain recombines TRBV7-3 with TRBJ2-7, with 9 positions matching TRBD1. The CDR3 contains 14 residues. J gave up 6 bases and V 5 bases, and 8 bases lay outside the gene matches. Germline CDR1 reads SGHTA; CDR2 reads FQGTGA. The CDR3 is CASSQDRGEFEQYF. In DNA, the CDR3 is TGTGCCAGCAGCCAGGACAGGGGCGAGTTCGAGCAGTACTTC.

The chain is built from TRBV18 and TRBJ2-6; D gene uncertain. In germline, CDR1 is KGHSH, CDR2 LQKENI. The CDR3 spans 16 residues. V was cut by 3 bases and J by 0 bases, with 9 bases left in between. The CDR3 nucleotides read TGTGCCAGCTCACCCAGCAGGAACTCTGGGGCCAACGTCCTGACTTTC. Translating it yields CASSPSRNSGANVLTF.